The 18 T cell receptor beta chains presented below share a single source sample, sequenced in a study of identical twins (dated by TCRdb to about 2016). The library was made by 5' RACE. This sample was sequenced with an Illumina HiSeq 2000. Using fastp at Q25 and MiXCR, TCRdb reprocessed the public reads and kept productive beta chains. Rows are combined by CDR3 protein, so each entry shows the most common genes and DNA. Here the sample has fewer than 250,000 distinct CDR3 sequences; approximately 8.3% occur a single time. Together, the top ten hold 1.9% of the sample. Separately, the same data were catalogued under a study of yellow fever vaccine responses in identical twins.

Sequenced material: memory (CD45RO+) T cells sorted from blood. In the paper's terms, the cell subset or site label means: CD45RO+ enriched T cells. The receptors originated from a woman aged 18-35 years in good health.

The chain joins TRBV7-9 to TRBJ1-6, with a weak D call TRBD1 (5 bases). Trimming pared 5 bases from V and 7 bases from J, leaving 12 bases between. Germline assignment: CDR1 SEHNR and CDR2 FQNEAQ (reference sequence). The CDR3 is 14 residues long. CDR3 sequence (DNA): TGTGCCAGCAGCCCCCCGGGGGGAAATTCACCCCTCCACTTT. Its protein product is CASSPPGGNSPLHF.

In its sample, this clonotype was seen many times. The chain has TRBV20-1 and TRBJ1-4; D unclear. CDR3 length: 12 residues. Between the trimmed V and J ends, which lost 3 bases and 8 bases, there was a span of 10 bases. CDR1 is DFQATT and CDR2 is SNEGSKA in the germline V gene (reference sequence). The CDR3 nucleotides are TGCAGTGCTAGTGATGGGCCCGAAAAACTGTTTTTT. Amino acid sequence: CSASDGPEKLFF.

The chain links TRBV30 to TRBJ2-1; D may be TRBD2 (6 bases). CDR1 and CDR2 from the germline V gene are GTSNPN and SVGIG (reference sequence). V lost 1 base, J lost 4 bases, and 11 bases lay in between. CDR3 size: 14 residues. This CDR3 reads CAWSELAFYNEQFF. The CDR3 DNA reads as TGTGCCTGGAGTGAACTAGCTTTTTACAATGAGCAGTTCTTC.

This clonotype was seen many times. The chain recombines TRBV5-1 with TRBJ2-3, with 10 positions matching TRBD2. Germline CDR1 is SGHRS and CDR2 is YFSETQ. J gave up 1 base and V 1 base, and 6 bases lay outside the gene matches. This CDR3 is built from 17 residues. The CDR3, as DNA: TGCGCCAGCAGCTTGTCAATAGCGGGGGGCCGCACAGATACGCAGTATTTT. It encodes CASSLSIAGGRTDTQYF.

The chain has TRBV7-2 and TRBJ2-2; 11 nucleotides line up with TRBD1. The CDR3 runs to 15 residues. The ends lost 6 bases at V and 4 bases at J; junction bases unmatched: 4. The germline V gene has CDR1 SGHTA and CDR2 FQGNSA. Here the CDR3 reads CASSGQGAGTGELFF. The CDR3 DNA sequence: TGTGCCAGCAGTGGACAGGGGGCGGGCACCGGGGAGCTGTTTTTT.

V and J are TRBV12-3 or TRBV12-4 and TRBJ2-7; possible D gene TRBD2, 5 bases. The CDR3 is 12 residues long. Trimming left V 5 bases short and J 8 bases short, with 13 bases between. The CDR3 DNA follows: TGTGCCAGCAGTACGGACTTTACCCAGCAGTACTTC. As protein: CASSTDFTQQYF.

This clonotype was detected many times. The CDR3 loop is CATSDLVGNGYTF. For the CDR3, the DNA is TGTGCCACCAGTGATTTGGTAGGGAATGGCTACACCTTC. This sequence joins TRBV24-1 and TRBJ1-2, with no clear D. The germline CDR1 and CDR2 sequences are KGHDR and SFDVKD. The CDR3 consists of 13 residues. V shed 0 bases and J shed 6 bases, with 7 bases lying between them.

The chain employs TRBV28 and TRBJ2-1, with 12 bases that match TRBD2. This CDR3 region has 16 residues. The trim removed 5 bases at V and 4 bases at J, leaving 6 bases unmatched. The germline CDR1 and CDR2 sequences are MDHEN and SYDVKM. CDR3 in amino acids: CASSPHTSGGYNEQFF. The CDR3 DNA reads TGTGCCAGCAGTCCTCATACTAGCGGGGGGTACAATGAGCAGTTCTTC. The whole variable domain, remainder taken from reference TRBV28 and TRBJ2-1, is DVKVTQSSRYLVKRTGEKVFLECVQDMDHENMFWYRQDPGLGLRLIYFSYDVKMKEKGDIPEGYSVSREKKERFSLILESASTNQTSMYLCASSPHTSGGYNEQFFGPGTRLTVL.

This clonotype has ten or more counts. The chain recombines TRBV5-1 with TRBJ2-5; TRBD2 agrees at 10 bases. The germline gives CDR1 SGHRS, CDR2 YFSETQ. CDR3 length: 16 residues. The trim removed 0 bases at V and 5 bases at J, leaving 7 bases unmatched. CDR3 coding DNA: TGCGCCAGCAGCTTGGTATCTAGCGGGAGTCGTGAGACCCAGTACTTC. Protein: CASSLVSSGSRETQYF.

J is TRBJ1-1 and V is TRBV28; D call uncertain. With 7 bases removed from V and 1 base from J, the gap between germline ends came to 10 bases. The CDR3 length is 13 residues. Germline V gene lookup returns CDR1 MDHEN and CDR2 SYDVKM. CDR3 bases: TGTGCCAGCATCGCGAAGGCGAACACTGAAGCTTTCTTT. Translated: CASIAKANTEAFF.

Many counts were recorded for this clonotype. This chain uses TRBV7-2 with TRBJ2-4; tentatively, D is TRBD1 (6 bases). Germline CDR1 reads SGHTA; CDR2 reads FQGNSA. The CDR3 runs to 16 residues. V dropped 2 bases and J dropped 1 base, with 12 bases sitting between them. The CDR3, as DNA: TGTGCCAGCAGCTTATCGGCAGGGGTTGCCAAAAACATTCAGTACTTC. Translating gives CASSLSAGVAKNIQYF.

This clonotype has at least ten counts. Here the CDR3 reads CASSPTGEDGYTF. The CDR3, as DNA: TGTGCCAGCAGCCCCACGGGGGAGGATGGCTACACCTTC. This chain connects TRBV3-1 to TRBJ1-2; the D gene is possibly TRBD1 (5 bases). There are 13 residues in the CDR3. Per germline, CDR1 LGHDT and CDR2 YNNKEL (reference sequence). The V gene lost 4 bases and the J gene lost 6 bases, with 12 bases spanning the gap.

This clonotype was seen repeatedly, ten times or more. The J gene is TRBJ2-5, the V gene TRBV28; TRBD1 matches at 10 bases. The CDR3 extends over 17 amino acids. Trimming cost V 8 bases and J 8 bases; bases outside gene matches: 20. CDR1 is MDHEN and CDR2 is SYDVKM in the germline V gene. In nucleotides, the CDR3 is TGTGCCAGCGGCTCGGGACAGGGGTCATCACCTTTCGGTACCCAGTACTTC. Amino acids: CASGSGQGSSPFGTQYF.

Many counts were recorded for this clonotype. The chain uses TRBV5-1 and TRBJ2-5, with D perhaps TRBD1 (5 bases). Between the trimmed V and J ends, which lost 4 bases and 4 bases, there was a span of 8 bases. Germline V gene sequence: CDR1 SGHRS, CDR2 YFSETQ. This CDR3 contains 12 residues. CDR3 bases: TGCGCCAGCAGCCCTACAGGAGAGACCCAGTACTTC. Residues: CASSPTGETQYF.

This clonotype was detected many times. The rearrangement links TRBV6-1 to TRBJ2-4; TRBD1 matches at 10 bases. Looked up from germline, CDR1 is MNHNS and CDR2 is SASEGT. This CDR3 region has 14 residues. V shed 6 bases, J shed 6 bases, and the junction held 5 bases outside the gene matches. Written as DNA, the CDR3 is TGTGCCAGCAGGGGGACAGGGGACGGAAACATTCAGTACTTC. It specifies CASRGTGDGNIQYF.

At least ten counts were recorded for this clonotype. J is TRBJ2-1 and V is TRBV12-3 or TRBV12-4, with unresolved D. The CDR3 has 11 amino acids. Trimming took off 2 bases at V and 12 bases at J, with 8 bases between the two ends. CDR3 in amino acids: CASSLTETQFF. Written as DNA, the CDR3 is TGTGCCAGCAGTTTAACTGAGACGCAGTTCTTC.

This clonotype was picked up a small number of times. This sequence joins TRBV6-5 and TRBJ2-7; 10 bases align to TRBD1. The CDR3 totals 16 residues. J lost 5 bases, V lost 4 bases, and 11 bases had no gene match. CDR1 and CDR2 (germline): MNHEY, SVGAGI. The CDR3 nucleotides read TGTGCCAGCAGTTTACTACCCGGGACAGGGGCCCACGAGCAGTACTTC. Amino acids: CASSLLPGTGAHEQYF.

The table lists this clonotype with a few counts. The CDR3 DNA is TGTGCCAGCAGTCAGCGGGGGAGGGACACCGGGGAGCTGTTTTTT. This encodes CASSQRGRDTGELFF. The chain recombines TRBV27 with TRBJ2-2, with 8 bases fitting TRBD2. V shed 5 bases and J 3 bases; nucleotides not matched to a gene: 5. The germline gives CDR1 MNHEY, CDR2 SMNVEV (reference sequence). This CDR3 has 15 amino acids.